The clone carrying this T cell receptor beta chain has a single count. This record comes from a study of CD8 T cells in Susac syndrome. Trimming removed 4 bases at V and 9 bases at J, with 10 bases between. CDR1 is SGHRS and CDR2 is YFSETQ in the germline V gene. There are 12 residues in the CDR3. Random hexamers primed reverse transcription of about 0.45 to 1 ug RNA. One entry per CDR3 protein, called by TCRdb with MiXCR from the immunoSEQ multiplex PCR reads. The sample consists of roughly 80,000 distinct CDR3 sequences, roughly 94% of them appearing once. This sequence joins TRBV5-1 and TRBJ2-2; a possible D gene is TRBD2 (5 bases). The TCR originated in a human donor with Susac syndrome. Sequenced sample: CD8+ T cells from PBMCs. CDR3 DNA: TGCGCCAGCAGCCCCGAGGGCAGGGAGCTGTTTTTT. It specifies CASSPEGRELFF.